This T cell receptor beta chain was obtained from a study of OX40 agonist ivuxolimab in advanced cancers. Concerning this clone: Its specificity is not known.

Points from the study as a whole: Clonal expansion was seen in CD4+ and CD8+ blood T cells by week 6 at 0.1 to 3.0 mg/kg.

Germline assignment: CDR1 MNHEY and CDR2 SMNVEV (reference sequence). This CDR3 has 17 residues. The junction had 16 bases not matched to a gene; V was cut back by 6 bases and J by 4 bases. Some clones are missing from TCRdb's copy, which holds only in-frame ones; the method was immunoSEQ multiplex PCR. Seen here are about 61,000 clones, under 90% observed once, and the top ten hold under 0.6%. Sequenced material: CD4+ or CD8+ T cells sorted from blood, taken in a trial of the OX40 agonist ivuxolimab. The rearrangement joins TRBV27 to TRBJ2-5; 8 nucleotides line up with TRBD1. This receptor was taken from an adult with an advanced solid tumor such as melanoma, head and neck, liver or kidney cancer. The DNA of the CDR3 is TGTGCCAGCAGCCATACCCCGGACAGGGTAGGGGGAGAGACCCAGTACTTC. Amino acid sequence: CASSHTPDRVGGETQYF.